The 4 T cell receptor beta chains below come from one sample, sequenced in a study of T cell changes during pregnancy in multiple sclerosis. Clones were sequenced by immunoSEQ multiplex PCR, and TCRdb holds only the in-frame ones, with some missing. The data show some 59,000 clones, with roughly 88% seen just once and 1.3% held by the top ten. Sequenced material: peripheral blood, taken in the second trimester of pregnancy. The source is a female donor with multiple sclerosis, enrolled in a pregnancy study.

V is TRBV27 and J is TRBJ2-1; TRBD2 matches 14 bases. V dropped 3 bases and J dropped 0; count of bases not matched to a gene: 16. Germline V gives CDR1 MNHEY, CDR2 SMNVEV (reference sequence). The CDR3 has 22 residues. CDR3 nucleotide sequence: TGTGCCAGCAGTTTCCTCAGGCCGGGACTAGCGGGGGACCCAATCTCCTACAATGAGCAGTTCTTC. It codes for CASSFLRPGLAGDPISYNEQFF.

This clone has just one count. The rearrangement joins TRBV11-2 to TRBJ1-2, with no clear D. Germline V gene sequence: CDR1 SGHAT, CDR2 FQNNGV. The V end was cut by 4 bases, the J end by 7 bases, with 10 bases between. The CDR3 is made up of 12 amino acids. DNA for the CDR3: TGTGCCAGCAGCTCAGAGGAGAGTGGCTACACCTTC. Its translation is CASSSEESGYTF.

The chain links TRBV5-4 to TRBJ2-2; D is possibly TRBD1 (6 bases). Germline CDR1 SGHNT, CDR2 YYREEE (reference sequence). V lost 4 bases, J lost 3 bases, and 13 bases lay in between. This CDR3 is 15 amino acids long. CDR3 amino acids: CASSRTDLYTGELFF. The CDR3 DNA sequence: TGTGCCAGCAGCCGGACAGATCTTTACACCGGGGAGCTGTTTTTT.

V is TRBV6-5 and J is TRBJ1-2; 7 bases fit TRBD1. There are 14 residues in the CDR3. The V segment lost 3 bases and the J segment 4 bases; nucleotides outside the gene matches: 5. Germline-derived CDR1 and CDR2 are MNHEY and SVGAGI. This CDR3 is CASSYLDRTYGYTF. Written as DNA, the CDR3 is TGTGCCAGCAGTTATCTGGACAGGACCTATGGCTACACCTTC.